The T cell receptor beta chain described here comes from a study of T cell clonotyping in hematopoietic cell transplantation. Study-wide points: At the given depth, recipient repertoires were over 95% de novo clonotypes. After transplant, recipient diversity fell while pathologically expanded clonotypes grew through day 180. Without cell sorting, CD4 versus CD8 contributions remain unresolved.

Profiled with immunoSEQ multiplex PCR; TCRdb holds only in-frame clones, not every one. The repertoire holds around 17,000 clones, over 65% seen once, with roughly 4.2% in the top ten. To note about this clone: Its antigen is not known.

Germline-derived CDR1 and CDR2 are SGHAT and FQDESV (reference sequence). V dropped 3 bases and J dropped 1 base, with 6 bases sitting between them. The CDR3 is 14 residues long. Material: PBMCs, obtained 100 days after allogeneic stem cell transplant. The origin of this receptor is a male patient in his sixties who had an allogeneic stem cell transplant from a related donor, so the T cells may come from the graft donor. Some clones in this sample may be carry-over from other donors' samples. The chain links TRBV11-1 to TRBJ2-2; no clear D gene. CDR3: CASSFGQNTGELFF. The CDR3 DNA sequence: TGTGCCAGCAGCTTCGGGCAGAACACCGGGGAGCTGTTTTTT.